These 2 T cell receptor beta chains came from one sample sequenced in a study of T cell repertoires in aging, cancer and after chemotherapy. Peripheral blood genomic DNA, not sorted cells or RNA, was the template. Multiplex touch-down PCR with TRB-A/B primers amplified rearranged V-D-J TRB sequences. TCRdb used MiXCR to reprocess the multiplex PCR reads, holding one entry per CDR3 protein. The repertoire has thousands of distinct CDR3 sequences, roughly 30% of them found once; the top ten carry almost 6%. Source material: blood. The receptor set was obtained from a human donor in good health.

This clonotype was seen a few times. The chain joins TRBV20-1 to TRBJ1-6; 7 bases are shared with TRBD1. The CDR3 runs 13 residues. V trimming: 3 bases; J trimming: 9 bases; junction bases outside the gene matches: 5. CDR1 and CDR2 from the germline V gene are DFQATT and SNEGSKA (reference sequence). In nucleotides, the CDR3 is TGCAGTGCTAGTCCGACAGGGAGTTCACCCCTCCACTTT. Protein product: CSASPTGSSPLHF.

CDR3 region: CSVPLVWTGYTEQFF. CDR3 bases: TGCAGCGTTCCCCTGGTTTGGACAGGGTATACTGAGCAGTTCTTC. The chain recombines TRBV29-1 with TRBJ2-1, with 8 bases fitting TRBD1. Germline V CDR1 and CDR2: SQVTM, ANQGSEA. V lost 5 bases, J lost 9 bases, and 15 bases stayed unmatched. CDR3 length: 15 amino acids.